The 18 T cell receptor beta chains listed next were all sequenced from one sample in a study of tumor-infiltrating lymphocytes in primary liver carcinoma. Using a constant-region primer together with ProtoScript II reverse transcriptase, TCR beta cDNA was made from about 500 ng of total RNA. Investigators got TCR beta libraries out of three nested multiplex PCR rounds, done with slightly modified ARM-PCR. TRBV1-TRBV30 forward and Cbeta reverse primers drove the first two roughly 10-cycle rounds. Each CDR3 protein gets one entry after TCRdb re-called the multiplex PCR reads with MiXCR. In the table there are almost 200,000 distinct CDR3 sequences, 65% of which are singletons. Germline DNA was extracted alongside blood RNA, which was obtained from unsorted whole blood. The material sequenced was peripheral blood. The receptors come from a woman in her sixties with primary liver carcinoma and hepatitis B virus infection.

This clonotype was recorded many times. The chain is built from TRBV4-1 and TRBJ2-1; D remains ambiguous. The CDR3 is 16 residues long. V gave up 1 base and J gave up 0 bases, with 10 bases separating them. From germline, CDR1 is MGHRA and CDR2 YSYEKL. The CDR3, as DNA: TGCGCCAGCAGCCAAGTTTTGGCTAGCTCCTACAATGAGCAGTTCTTC. Amino acid sequence: CASSQVLASSYNEQFF.

This clonotype was counted only a few times. A single base separates this from a much larger clone, so it may be a read error. This chain connects TRBV29-1 to TRBJ1-2, with no clear D. The V gene's germline CDR1 is SQVTM and CDR2 ANQGSEA. The V end lost 8 bases, the J end lost 3 bases, and 13 bases lay between the germline ends. The CDR3 consists of 12 residues. CDR3 nucleotides: TGCAGCACTCAGCTGCGCTACTATGGCTACACCTTC. This sequence encodes CSTQLRYYGYTF.

With respect to this clonotype: A read error may account for a junction end that differs from germline. V gene TRBV11-2 combines with J gene TRBJ2-7; D possibly corresponds to TRBD2 (5 bases). The CDR3 spans 13 residues. Germline V gene sequence: CDR1 SGHAT, CDR2 FQNNGV. The CDR3 sequence is CASSPTRFYDQYF. The CDR3 DNA sequence: TGTGCCAGCAGCCCTACTAGGTTCTACGACCAGTACTTC.

This clonotype was detected a few times. The V call is TRBV7-9, the J call TRBJ2-2; possible D gene TRBD1, 6 bases. This CDR3 spans 15 amino acids. Deletions cut 3 bases from V and 0 bases from J, with 8 bases between. Per the germline V gene, CDR1 is SEHNR and CDR2 is FQNEAQ (reference sequence). CDR3 sequence: CASSLDSANTGELFF. The CDR3 DNA sequence: TGTGCCAGCAGCTTGGACAGCGCGAACACCGGGGAGCTGTTTTTT.

Notes on this clonotype: A much larger clone sits a single nucleotide away, making a read error possible. This sequence joins TRBV4-2 and TRBJ1-1; D ambiguous. Trimming took 4 bases from V and 3 from J, leaving 9 bases between them. The CDR3 runs to 13 residues. Germline V CDR1 and CDR2: LGHNA, YNFKEQ. CDR3 DNA sequence: TGTGCCAGCAGCCGTCCAATGGACACTGAAGCTTTCTTT. Translation: CASSRPMDTEAFF.

Comments on this clonotype: Germline and junction disagree at one end, which may indicate a read error. The chain employs TRBV12-3 or TRBV12-4 and TRBJ1-1, with D tentatively TRBD1 (5 bases). The CDR3 loop spans 13 amino acids. For the CDR3, the DNA is TGTGCCATCAGTTTGGGGGGTCACACTGAAGCTTTCTTT. Translated, it gives CAISLGGHTEAFF.

About this clonotype itself: This could be a read error, since a much larger clone is one nucleotide away. The gene calls are TRBV13 and TRBJ2-7; D is uncertain. The CDR3 has 12 residues. The V and J ends lost 4 bases and 5 bases respectively, with 9 bases between them. From germline, CDR1 is PRHDT and CDR2 FYEKMQ (reference sequence). The CDR3 reads CASSSPFDEQYF. In DNA, the CDR3 is TGTGCCAGCAGCTCCCCCTTCGACGAGCAGTACTTC.

Turning to this clonotype: Germline and junction disagree at one end, which may indicate a read error. CDR3 in amino acids: CTSSPGTVGNYDQYF. The CDR3 DNA follows: TGTACCAGCAGCCCCGGGACAGTGGGCAACTACGATCAGTACTTC. The chain uses TRBV11-3 and TRBJ2-7; 7 nucleotides line up with TRBD1. From germline, CDR1 is SGHNT and CDR2 YENEEA. This CDR3 spans 15 amino acids. Supplemented by reference TRBV11-3 and TRBJ2-7, the full variable domain reads EAGVVQSPRYKIIEKKQPVAFWCNPISGHNTLYWYLQNLGQGPELLIRYENEEAVDDSQLPKDRFSAERLKGVDSTLKIQPAELGDSAVYLCTSSPGTVGNYDQYFGPGTRLTVT.

The chain links TRBV5-4 to TRBJ2-1, with 11 bases that match TRBD2. V shed 4 bases, J shed 12 bases, and the junction held 3 bases outside the gene matches. The CDR3 runs 12 residues. The germline V gene encodes CDR1 SGHNT and CDR2 YYREEE (reference sequence). The CDR3: CASSTGTSGQFF. CDR3 nucleotide sequence: TGTGCCAGCAGCACTGGGACTAGCGGGCAGTTCTTC.

The chain has TRBV7-9 and TRBJ1-6; D ambiguous. Trimming left V 3 bases short and J 10 bases short, with 22 bases between. CDR1 and CDR2 from the germline V gene are SEHNR and FQNEAQ (reference sequence). The CDR3 contains 17 residues. The CDR3 region has the DNA TGTGCCAGCAGCTTCTGGTCAGCGGGCCGCGAATACTCACCCCTCCACTTT. It is translated as CASSFWSAGREYSPLHF.

Many counts were recorded for this clonotype. CDR3 amino acids: CASSSTGTGFYEQYF. The CDR3 nucleotides read TGCGCCAGCAGCTCGACCGGGACAGGGTTCTACGAGCAGTACTTC. The V and J genes are TRBV5-1 and TRBJ2-7, with 9 nucleotides matching TRBD1. Germline V CDR1 and CDR2: SGHRS, YFSETQ. V dropped 3 bases and J dropped 3; count of bases not matched to a gene: 7. This CDR3 comprises 15 residues.

This clonotype was seen ten or more times. The chain employs TRBV5-1 and TRBJ2-2; D not resolved. CDR1 is SGHRS and CDR2 is YFSETQ in the germline V gene. The length of the CDR3 is 13 residues. Trimming removed 0 bases at V and 2 bases at J, with 2 bases between. The DNA of the CDR3 is TGCGCCAGCAGCTTGGGAAACACCGGGGAGCTGTTTTTT. It encodes CASSLGNTGELFF.

As regards this clonotype: A much larger clone is a single base away; this may be a read error. The chain is built from TRBV4-1 and TRBJ1-4, with 10 bases matching TRBD1. This CDR3 region has 15 residues. Germline loops: CDR1 MGHRA, CDR2 YSYEKL. The CDR3 DNA follows: TGCTCCAGCAGCCAGGTCAGACAGGGGGCTGAAAAACTGTTTTTT. The encoded protein is CSSSQVRQGAEKLFF.

Turning to this clonotype: A junction boundary mismatches the germline segment, possibly from a read error. V and J are TRBV11-2 and TRBJ2-2, with 9 nucleotides matching TRBD2. The germline V gene encodes CDR1 SGHAT and CDR2 FQNNGV. The CDR3 extends over 16 amino acids. This CDR3 is CASSFIAGDHTRELFF. CDR3 bases: TGTGCCAGCAGCTTTATAGCGGGAGATCACACCAGGGAGTTGTTTTTT.

With respect to this clonotype: A much larger clone sits a single nucleotide away, making a read error possible. The chain joins TRBV12-3 or TRBV12-4 to TRBJ1-6; a weak D match, TRBD1 (5 bases). The CDR3 sequence is 16 residues long. The CDR3 DNA is TGTGCCAGCAGTTTCGAAGCAGGGTCCCTTAATTTACCCCTCCACTTT. It is translated as CASSFEAGSLNLPLHF.

A word on this clonotype: Likely a read error: the CDR3 ends without its conserved phenylalanine or tryptophan. This chain uses TRBV12-3 or TRBV12-4 with TRBJ1-2; TRBD1 matches 7 bases. This CDR3 is built from 13 residues. The V segment lost 5 bases and the J segment 8 bases; nucleotides outside the gene matches: 8. This CDR3 is CASSVTGLGGYTL. CDR3 coding DNA: TGTGCCAGCAGTGTGACAGGGCTGGGCGGCTACACCCTC.

The gene calls are TRBV11-2 and TRBJ2-1, with 7 bases lining up with TRBD1. The CDR3 consists of 16 residues. Unmatched junction bases numbered 8, after V lost 6 bases and J lost 0 bases. Germline V CDR1 and CDR2: SGHAT, FQNNGV. The CDR3, as DNA: TGTGCCAGCAGGACAGGGTTGAGAAGCTCCTACAATGAGCAGTTCTTC. Its translation: CASRTGLRSSYNEQFF.

This clonotype was counted a single time. The conserved phenylalanine or tryptophan normally closing the CDR3 is absent here, so this likely arose from a read error. The DNA is left out, because the CDR3 cannot be placed on it with certainty; the CDR3 is given as TCRdb lists it. The J gene is TRBJ1-2, the V gene TRBV29-1; no check of the table's D call, TRBD1, against the DNA was made. Germline assignment: CDR1 SQVTM and CDR2 ANQGSEA. The length of the CDR3 is 13 amino acids, counting both ends. The CDR3 spells CSVGGGGNYGYTY.